This T cell receptor (beta chain) was sequenced during a study of low-dose radiotherapy and immunotherapy resistance in tumors. Across the study: Across 26 weeks, 13 Gy in total went to Cohort 2, delivered as 1 Gy per fraction every two weeks.

Time point in this sample: after trial treatment. Described treatment: LDRT plus nivolumab, ipilimumab, low-dose cyclophosphamide and aspirin (RACIN trial). All eligible patients presented with advanced solid tumors that contained no tumor-infiltrating lymphocytes. The sample holds many counts of this clonotype. First-strand cDNA used TRAV- and TRBV-specific primers, covering alpha and beta chains. The PCR that amplified TCRs ran for 20 cycles, relying on a constant-region primer and a V-primer adapter. TCRdb analysed the reads with MiXCR anew, one entry per CDR3 protein. The table lists around 100,000 distinct CDR3 sequences, about 20% of them singletons. The CDR3 contains 17 residues. V gave up 7 bases and J gave up 4 bases; unmatched junction bases: 17. The germline gives CDR1 LNHDA, CDR2 SQIVND (reference sequence).

The chain is built from TRBV19 and TRBJ2-5; TRBD2 matches 8 bases. This clonotype was obtained from a female donor with ovarian cancer. Sequenced material: PBMCs, taken after low-dose radiotherapy plus immunotherapy. The CDR3 nucleotides read TGTGCCAGTACCCCACGGGGGGGACGCCGTAGAGGAGAGACCCAGTACTTC. This encodes CASTPRGGRRRGETQYF. Supplemented by reference TRBV19 and TRBJ2-5, the full variable domain reads DGGITQSPKYLFRKEGQNVTLSCEQNLNHDAMYWYRQDPGQGLRLIYYSQIVNDFQKGDIAEGYSVSREKKESFPLTVTSAQKNPTAFYLCASTPRGGRRRGETQYFGPGTRLLVL.